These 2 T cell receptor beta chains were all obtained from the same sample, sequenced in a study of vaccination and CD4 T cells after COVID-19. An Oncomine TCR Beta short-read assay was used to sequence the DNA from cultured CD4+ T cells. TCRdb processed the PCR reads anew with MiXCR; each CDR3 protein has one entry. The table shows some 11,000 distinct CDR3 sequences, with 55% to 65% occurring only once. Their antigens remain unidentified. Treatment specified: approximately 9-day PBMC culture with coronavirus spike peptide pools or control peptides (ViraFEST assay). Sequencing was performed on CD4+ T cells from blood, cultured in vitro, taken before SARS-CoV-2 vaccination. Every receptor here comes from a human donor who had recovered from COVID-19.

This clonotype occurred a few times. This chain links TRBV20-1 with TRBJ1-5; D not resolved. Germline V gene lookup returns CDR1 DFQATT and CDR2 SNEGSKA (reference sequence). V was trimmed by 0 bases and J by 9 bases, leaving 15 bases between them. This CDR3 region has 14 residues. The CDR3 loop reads CSARDLQAGWPQHF. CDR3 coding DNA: TGCAGTGCTAGAGATCTCCAGGCCGGATGGCCCCAGCATTTT.

The CDR3 region has the DNA TGTGCCAGCAGCTTAGCAGGGGCAGTGGGAGATACGCAGTATTTT. Residues: CASSLAGAVGDTQYF. The gene calls are TRBV7-9 and TRBJ2-3; tentatively, D is TRBD1 (5 bases). This CDR3 region has 15 residues. Trimming pared 0 bases from V and 5 bases from J, leaving 12 bases between. The germline V gene has CDR1 SEHNR and CDR2 FQNEAQ (reference sequence).